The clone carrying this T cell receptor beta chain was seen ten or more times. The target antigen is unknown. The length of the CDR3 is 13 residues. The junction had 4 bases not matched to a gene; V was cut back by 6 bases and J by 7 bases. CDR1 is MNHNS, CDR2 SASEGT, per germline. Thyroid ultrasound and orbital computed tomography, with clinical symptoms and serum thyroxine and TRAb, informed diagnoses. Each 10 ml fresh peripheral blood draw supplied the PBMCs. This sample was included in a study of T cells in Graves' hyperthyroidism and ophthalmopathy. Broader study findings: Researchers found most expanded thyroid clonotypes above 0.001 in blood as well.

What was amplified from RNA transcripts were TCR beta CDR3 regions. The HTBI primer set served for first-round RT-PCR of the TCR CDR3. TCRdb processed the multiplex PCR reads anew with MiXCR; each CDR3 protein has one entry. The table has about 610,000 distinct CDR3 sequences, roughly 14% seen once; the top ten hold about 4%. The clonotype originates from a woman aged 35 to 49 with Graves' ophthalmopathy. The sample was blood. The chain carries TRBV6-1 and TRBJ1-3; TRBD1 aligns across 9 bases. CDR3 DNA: TGTGCCAGCAGCCGGGACAGGGCGAACACCATATATTTT. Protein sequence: CASSRDRANTIYF.